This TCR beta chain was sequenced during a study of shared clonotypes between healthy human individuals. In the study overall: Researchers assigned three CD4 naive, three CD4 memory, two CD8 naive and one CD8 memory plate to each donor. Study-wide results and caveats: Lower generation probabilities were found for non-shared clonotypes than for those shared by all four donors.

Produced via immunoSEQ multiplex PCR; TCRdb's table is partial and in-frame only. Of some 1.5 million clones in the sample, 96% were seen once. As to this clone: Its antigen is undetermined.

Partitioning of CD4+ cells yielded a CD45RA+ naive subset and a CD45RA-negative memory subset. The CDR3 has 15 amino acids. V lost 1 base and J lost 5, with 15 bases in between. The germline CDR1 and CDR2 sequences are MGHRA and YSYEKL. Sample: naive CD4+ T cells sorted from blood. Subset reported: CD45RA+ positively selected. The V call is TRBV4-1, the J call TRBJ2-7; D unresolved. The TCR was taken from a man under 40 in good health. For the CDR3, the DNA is TGCGCCAGCAGCCAAGCGGGTTTAGCTTCCCACGAGCAGTACTTC. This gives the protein CASSQAGLASHEQYF.